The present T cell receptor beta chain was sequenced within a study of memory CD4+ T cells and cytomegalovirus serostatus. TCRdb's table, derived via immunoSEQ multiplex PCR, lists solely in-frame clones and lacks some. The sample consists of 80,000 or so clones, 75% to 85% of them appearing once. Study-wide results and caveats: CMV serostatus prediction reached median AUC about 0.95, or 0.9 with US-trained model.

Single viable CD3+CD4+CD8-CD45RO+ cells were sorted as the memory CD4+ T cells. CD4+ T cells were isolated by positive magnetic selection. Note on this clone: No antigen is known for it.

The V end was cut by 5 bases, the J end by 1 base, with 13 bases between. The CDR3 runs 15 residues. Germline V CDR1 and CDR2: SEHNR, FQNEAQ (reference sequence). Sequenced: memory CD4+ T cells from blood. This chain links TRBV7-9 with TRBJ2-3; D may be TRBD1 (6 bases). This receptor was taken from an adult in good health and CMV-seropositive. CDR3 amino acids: CASSPTGFGTDTQYF. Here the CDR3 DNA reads TGTGCCAGCAGCCCGACAGGATTCGGCACAGATACGCAGTATTTT.